This T cell receptor (beta chain) was sequenced for a study of early T cells in non-severe SARS-CoV-2 infection. Study-level background: RNA in bulk from unsorted whole blood was sequenced, and chains were unpaired.

The CDR3 has 14 amino acids. Per germline, CDR1 SEHNR and CDR2 FQNEAQ (reference sequence). The V gene lost 5 bases and the J gene lost 4 bases, with 12 bases spanning the gap. Each single cDNA molecule received a unique molecular identifier. TCRdb fed the 5' RACE reads into MiXCR, producing one record per CDR3 protein. This table holds about 58,000 distinct CDR3 sequences, under 15% found once. Points from the study as a whole: Using VDJdb, the matching emphasized anti-spike CD8 responses while missing private and CD4 specificities.

Worth noting for this clonotype: Its antigen is unidentified.

This chain joins TRBV7-9 and TRBJ2-1; D unclear. The sample taken for sequencing was whole blood. The receptor was derived from an adult who was a healthcare worker with PCR-confirmed SARS-CoV-2 infection or an uninfected control (not recorded which). CDR3 loop: CASSPTPPYNEQFF. Written as DNA, the CDR3 is TGTGCCAGCAGCCCTACTCCACCGTACAATGAGCAGTTCTTC.